One T cell receptor (beta chain) is described in this entry. No antigen is known for it. Reverse transcribed after extraction, RNA yielded cDNA as the sequencing template. Repertoires were generated with immunoSEQ multiplex PCR, while TCRdb's copy carries only in-frame clones and drops some. The sample holds 80,000 to 100,000 clones, roughly two fifths seen once. Alopecia areata patients provided lesional scalp punch biopsies and peripheral blood, both collected for the study. This specimen comes from a study of CD8+ T cells in alopecia areata. Study overall: Administration of oral tofacitinib to treated patients was at 5 to 10 mg twice daily. The protocol delivered tofacitinib for 6 to 18 months, then withdrew it for 6 months. Study-wide findings and caveats: Mouse data revealed clearer TCR sharing than patient data did, a gap possibly tied to HLA.

The receptor's source is a human donor with alopecia areata. The sequenced sample consisted of CD4+ T cells sorted from blood.

CDR3 coding DNA: TGCAGTGCTAGAGGGCAGTTCTTC. Translation: CSARGQFF. The chain joins TRBV20-1 to TRBJ2-1; D not certain. V lost 1 base and J 12 bases, leaving 1 base between the germline ends. Germline CDR1 reads DFQATT; CDR2 reads SNEGSKA (reference sequence). The length of the CDR3 is 8 residues.